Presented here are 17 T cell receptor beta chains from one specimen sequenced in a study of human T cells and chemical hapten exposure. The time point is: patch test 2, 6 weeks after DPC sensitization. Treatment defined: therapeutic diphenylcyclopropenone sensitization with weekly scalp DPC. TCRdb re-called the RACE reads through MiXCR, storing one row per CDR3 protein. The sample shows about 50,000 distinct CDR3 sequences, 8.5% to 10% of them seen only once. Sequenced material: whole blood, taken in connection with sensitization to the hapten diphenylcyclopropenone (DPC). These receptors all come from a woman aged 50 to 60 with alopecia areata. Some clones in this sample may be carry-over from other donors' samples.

Written as DNA, the CDR3 is TGCGCCAGCAGCTTGGTCGGACAGGGGGCGAAAGATTACACTGAAGCTTTCTTT. Its translation is CASSLVGQGAKDYTEAFF. This chain links TRBV5-1 with TRBJ1-1, with 11 positions matching TRBD1. The CDR3 spans 18 residues. The germline V gene encodes CDR1 SGHRS and CDR2 YFSETQ. The V segment lost 0 bases and the J segment 3 bases; nucleotides outside the gene matches: 10.

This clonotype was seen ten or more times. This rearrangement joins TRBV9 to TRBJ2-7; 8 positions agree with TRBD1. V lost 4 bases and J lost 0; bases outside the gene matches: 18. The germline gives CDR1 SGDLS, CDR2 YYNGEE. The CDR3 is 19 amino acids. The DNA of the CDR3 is TGTGCCAGCAGCCCTCGCGAAGGACAGGGCCTTCCGGGCTCCTACGAGCAGTACTTC. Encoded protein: CASSPREGQGLPGSYEQYF.

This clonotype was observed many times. CDR3 loop: CASSPKTLISQEFSYEQYF. As DNA, the CDR3 is TGCGCCAGCAGCCCAAAGACCTTGATCTCACAGGAATTCTCCTACGAGCAGTACTTC. The chain employs TRBV5-1 and TRBJ2-7; perhaps TRBD1 as D (5 bases). Trimming cost V 4 bases and J 0 bases, with 26 bases left between them. Per the germline V gene, CDR1 is SGHRS and CDR2 is YFSETQ. The CDR3 contains 19 residues.

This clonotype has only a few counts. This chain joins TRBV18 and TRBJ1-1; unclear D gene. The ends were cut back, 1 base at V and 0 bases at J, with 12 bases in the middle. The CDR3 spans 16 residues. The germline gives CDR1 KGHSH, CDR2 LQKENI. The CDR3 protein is CASSPQGQSMNTEAFF. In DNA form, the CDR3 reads TGTGCCAGCTCACCACAGGGTCAGTCCATGAACACTGAAGCTTTCTTT.

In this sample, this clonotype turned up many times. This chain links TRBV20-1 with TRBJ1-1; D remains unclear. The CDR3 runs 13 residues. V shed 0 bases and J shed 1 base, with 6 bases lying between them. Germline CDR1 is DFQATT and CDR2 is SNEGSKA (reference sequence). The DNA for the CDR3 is TGCAGTGCTAGAGATGTCTCGAACACTGAAGCTTTCTTT. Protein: CSARDVSNTEAFF.

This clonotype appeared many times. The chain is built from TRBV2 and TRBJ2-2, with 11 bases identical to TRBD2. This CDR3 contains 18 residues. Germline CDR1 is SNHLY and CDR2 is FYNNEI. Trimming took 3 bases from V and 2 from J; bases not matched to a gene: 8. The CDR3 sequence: CASSESLAGVSNTGELFF. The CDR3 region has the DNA TGTGCCAGCAGTGAGTCACTAGCGGGGGTCTCTAACACCGGGGAGCTGTTTTTT.

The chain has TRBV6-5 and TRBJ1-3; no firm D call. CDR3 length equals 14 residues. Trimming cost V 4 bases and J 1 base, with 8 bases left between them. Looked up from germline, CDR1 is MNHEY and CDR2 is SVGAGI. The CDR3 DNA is TGTGCCAGCAGTTCCGTGGTATCTGGAAACACCATATATTTT. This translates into CASSSVVSGNTIYF.

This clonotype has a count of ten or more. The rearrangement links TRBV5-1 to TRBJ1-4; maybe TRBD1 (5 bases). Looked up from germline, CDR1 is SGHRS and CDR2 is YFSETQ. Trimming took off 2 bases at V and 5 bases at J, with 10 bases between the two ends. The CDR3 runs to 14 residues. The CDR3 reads CASSFGTVNEKLFF. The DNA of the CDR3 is TGCGCCAGCAGCTTCGGGACGGTGAATGAAAAACTGTTTTTT.

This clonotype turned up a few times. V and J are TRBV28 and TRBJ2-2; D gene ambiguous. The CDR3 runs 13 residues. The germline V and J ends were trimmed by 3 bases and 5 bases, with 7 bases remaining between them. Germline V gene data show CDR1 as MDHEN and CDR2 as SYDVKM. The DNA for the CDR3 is TGTGCCAGCAGTTTGCGACTTACCGGGGAGCTGTTTTTT. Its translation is CASSLRLTGELFF.

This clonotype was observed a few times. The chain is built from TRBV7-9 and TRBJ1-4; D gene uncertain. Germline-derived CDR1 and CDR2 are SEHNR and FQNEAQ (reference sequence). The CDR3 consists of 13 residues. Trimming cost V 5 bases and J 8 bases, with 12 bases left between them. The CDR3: CASSVGYLEKLFF. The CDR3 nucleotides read TGTGCCAGCAGCGTTGGATATTTAGAAAAACTGTTTTTT.

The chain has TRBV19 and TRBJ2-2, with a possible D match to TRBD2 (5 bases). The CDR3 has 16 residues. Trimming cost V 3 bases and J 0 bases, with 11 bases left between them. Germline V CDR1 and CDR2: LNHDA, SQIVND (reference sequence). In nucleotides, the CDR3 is TGTGCCAGTAGTATTGTGTCACTAGCGAACACCGGGGAGCTGTTTTTT. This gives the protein CASSIVSLANTGELFF.

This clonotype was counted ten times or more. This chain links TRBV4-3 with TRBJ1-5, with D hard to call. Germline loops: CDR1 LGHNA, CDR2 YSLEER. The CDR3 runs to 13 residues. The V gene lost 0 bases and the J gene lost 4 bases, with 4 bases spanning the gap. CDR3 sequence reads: CASSQDRNQPQHF. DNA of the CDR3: TGCGCCAGCAGCCAAGATCGGAATCAGCCCCAGCATTTT.

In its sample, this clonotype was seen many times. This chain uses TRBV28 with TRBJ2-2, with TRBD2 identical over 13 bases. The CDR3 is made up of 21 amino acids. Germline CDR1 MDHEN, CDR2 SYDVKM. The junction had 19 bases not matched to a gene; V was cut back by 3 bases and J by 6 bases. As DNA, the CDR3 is TGTGCCAGCAGTTTTGCCGTCCCGACCAGACTAGCGGGAGGCGTCCCCGGGGAGCTGTTTTTT. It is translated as CASSFAVPTRLAGGVPGELFF.

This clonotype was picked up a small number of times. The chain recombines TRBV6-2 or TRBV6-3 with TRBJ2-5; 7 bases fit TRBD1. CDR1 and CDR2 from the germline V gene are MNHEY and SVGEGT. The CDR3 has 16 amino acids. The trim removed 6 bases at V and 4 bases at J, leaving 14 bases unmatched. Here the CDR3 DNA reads TGTGCCAGCAGGCACCGGGACAGCCGGTCCCCAGAGACCCAGTACTTC. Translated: CASRHRDSRSPETQYF.

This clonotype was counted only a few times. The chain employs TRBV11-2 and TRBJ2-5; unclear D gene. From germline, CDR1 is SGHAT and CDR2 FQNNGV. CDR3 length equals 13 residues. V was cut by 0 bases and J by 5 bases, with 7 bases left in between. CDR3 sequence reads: CASSLDKSETQYF. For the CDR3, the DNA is TGTGCCAGCAGCTTAGATAAGAGCGAGACCCAGTACTTC.

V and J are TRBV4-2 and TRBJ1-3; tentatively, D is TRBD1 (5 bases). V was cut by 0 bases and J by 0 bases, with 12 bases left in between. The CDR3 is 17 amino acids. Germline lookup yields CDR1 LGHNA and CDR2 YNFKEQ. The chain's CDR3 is CASSQETGPSSGNTIYF. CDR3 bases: TGTGCCAGCAGCCAAGAAACAGGTCCTAGCTCTGGAAACACCATATATTTT.

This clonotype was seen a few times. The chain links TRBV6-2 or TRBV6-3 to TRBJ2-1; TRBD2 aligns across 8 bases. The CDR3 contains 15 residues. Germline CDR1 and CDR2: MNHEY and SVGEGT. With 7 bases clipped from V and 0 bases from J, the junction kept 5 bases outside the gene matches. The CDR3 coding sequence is TGTGCCAGCAATATACTAGCGGCCTCCTACAATGAGCAGTTCTTC. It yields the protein CASNILAASYNEQFF.